This T cell receptor (beta chain) was documented in a study of T cells after yellow fever vaccination. General study findings and limits: Abundant clonotypes from the bulk population could have been carried over as contaminants into FACS-sorted repertoires. A weaker but faster secondary response was observed, peaking on day 5 versus 15.

This clonotype was observed a few times. Antigen specificity is unknown. The CDR3 contains 16 residues. V lost 1 base to trimming and J lost 1 base, with 14 bases between them. Germline CDR1 SQVTM, CDR2 ANQGSEA. The TCR cDNA carried a universal primer site and UMIs from 5'RACE template switching. TCRdb redid the calling of the 5' RACE reads with MiXCR, one entry per CDR3 protein. This sample has hundreds of thousands of distinct CDR3 sequences, with roughly 12% found just once. The sample was PBMCs, taken on the day of the yellow fever booster vaccination. The receptor comes from a man aged 30-40 years who received the YFV17D yellow fever vaccine. V gene TRBV29-1 combines with J gene TRBJ2-1; D might be TRBD2 (6 bases). The CDR3 protein is CSVEGASRGSYNEQFF. The CDR3, as DNA: TGCAGCGTTGAAGGGGCTAGCCGGGGGTCCTACAATGAGCAGTTCTTC.